This T cell receptor beta chain was sequenced for a study of CD8 T cells in Susac syndrome. The CDR3 has 12 amino acids. The germline CDR1 and CDR2 sequences are SQVTM and ANQGSEA. The germline V and J ends were trimmed by 3 bases and 4 bases, with 10 bases remaining between them. RNA totalling about 0.5 to 1 ug underwent reverse transcription with random hexamers. Across 54 Vbeta and 13 Jbeta, immunoSEQ multiplex PCR amplified TCR beta CDR3. TCRdb ran MiXCR on the immunoSEQ multiplex PCR reads and lists one entry per CDR3 protein. The data show about 140,000 distinct CDR3 sequences, with approximately 95% seen just once and 0.27% held by the top ten.

Sequences were obtained from CD8+ T cells from PBMCs. This TCR was sampled from a human donor in good health. The J gene is TRBJ2-7, the V gene TRBV29-1, with D unclear. Here the CDR3 reads CSVELPRYEQYF. For the CDR3, the DNA is TGCAGCGTTGAGCTCCCCCGTTACGAGCAGTACTTC.